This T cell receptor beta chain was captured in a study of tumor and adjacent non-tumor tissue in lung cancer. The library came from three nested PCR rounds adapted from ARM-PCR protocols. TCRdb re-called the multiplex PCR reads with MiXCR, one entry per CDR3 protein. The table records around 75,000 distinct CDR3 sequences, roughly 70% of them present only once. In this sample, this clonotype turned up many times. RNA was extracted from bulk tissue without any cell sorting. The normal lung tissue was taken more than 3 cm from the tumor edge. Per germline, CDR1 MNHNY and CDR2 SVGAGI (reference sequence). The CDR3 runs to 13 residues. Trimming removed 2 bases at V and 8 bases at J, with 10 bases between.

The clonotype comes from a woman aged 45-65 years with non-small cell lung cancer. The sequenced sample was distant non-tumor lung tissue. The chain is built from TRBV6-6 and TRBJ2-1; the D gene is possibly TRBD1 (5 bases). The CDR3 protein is CASSYVQGHEQFF. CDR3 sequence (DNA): TGTGCCAGCAGTTACGTGCAGGGTCATGAGCAGTTCTTC.